This TCR beta chain is from a study of shared clonotypes between healthy human individuals. Across the whole study: A couple of women and a few men aged 18 to 49 made up the donors.

Genomic DNA from each subset was divided evenly over several immunoSEQ plates. Original methodology: Junction-only sequences produced by ImmunoSEQ had no quality scores, so filtering differed. Profiling relied on immunoSEQ multiplex PCR, and the TCRdb table lists in-frame clones only, not all of them. V and J calls and clone size come straight from that table; D and trimming were deduced from the DNA. The sample carries 400,000 to 500,000 clones, about 80% recorded once. The CDR3 is made up of 14 amino acids. V shed 8 bases and J shed 1 base, with 12 bases lying between them. The V gene's germline CDR1 is MGHDK and CDR2 SYGVNS.

The receptor's source is a woman in her thirties or forties in good health. Some clones in this sample may be carry-over from other donors' samples. Sequenced input: PBMCs. The chain carries TRBV25-1 and TRBJ2-1; maybe TRBD2 (5 bases). The CDR3 nucleotides read TGTGCCAGCTCCCCAGAGGGATCCTACAATGAGCAGTTCTTC. This translates into CASSPEGSYNEQFF.